What follows describes a single T cell receptor beta chain. Its antigen is unknown. It has no much larger one-base neighbor in the sample; base qualities were not kept. This entry belongs to a study of blood T cell repertoires in COVID-19 (dated by TCRdb to about 2020). Context from the whole study: Samples from collaborators originated in the United States, Italy and Spain and spanned both the acute and convalescent phases of COVID-19. The material from the prospective study consisted of cDNA or gDNA derived from T cells, B-cell-depleted T cells, or PBMCs. The dataset comprised deeply sampled blood TCRbeta repertoires from subjects exposed to, actively infected with, or recovered from COVID-19. The repertoires were released in a freely available public database meant as a resource for research on the immune response to SARS-CoV-2. The samples were drawn from the first 160 participants of the ongoing ImmuneRACE study and from over a thousand subjects provided by 6 global collaborators. A de-identified subject ID, COVID-19 status, age in years and sex were almost always included in the sample metadata. Where available, HLA class I and class II types were taken from metadata supplied by the sample provider and were not determined by assay-based typing. On the study overall, not on this receptor specifically: Clinical and demographic metadata were provided uncurated, with the amount varying by source and participant.

TCRbeta CDR3 regions were amplified from genomic DNA using the immunoSEQ Assay, a bias-controlled multiplex PCR. The authors' analysis ran thus. Nucleated cell counts per sample were estimated from amplification of reference gene primers within the assay. Sequence reads were collapsed and filtered to measure the absolute abundance of every unique TCRbeta CDR3 rearrangement. Productive Simpson clonality was computed per sample as the square root of Simpson's diversity index over productive rearrangements. In its TCRdb copy, this immuneACCESS table keeps in-frame sequences only and misses some clones. Where compared with another copy, unresolved V genes explain less than half of these, and the others have no known cause. V, J and clone size are taken as reported in that table, and D and trimming were inferred from the DNA itself. The sample data list 110,000 or so clones, and about four fifths of these were observed just once. 9.5% to 13% of the sample goes to the ten largest clones.

Whole blood was collected in K2EDTA tubes by collaborating institutions according to the institutions' own protocols. Collaborator samples were shipped for TCRbeta analysis as frozen whole blood, isolated PBMCs, or DNA extracted from either sample type. Measured from the cysteine to the phenylalanine, the CDR3 is 17 residues long. Just CDR3 DNA is preserved here, 51 bases in frame from base 1. The germline V gene (reference sequence) supplies CDR1 MNHEY and CDR2 SMNVEV. V lost 2 bases and J lost 2 bases, and the count of bases not matched to a germline gene is 3. The TCR was taken from a human donor in a cohort sampled during active COVID-19. Here the chain combines TRBV27 and TRBJ2-1, with 13 middle bases fitting TRBD2. The sequenced sample consisted of peripheral blood. The sequenced DNA: TGTGCCAGCAGTTTAGGGACTAGCGGGGTTGCCTACAATGAGCAGTTCTTC. This yields the protein CASSLGTSGVAYNEQFF.